This T cell receptor beta chain was identified in a study of blood T cell repertoires in COVID-19. As for the study in general: The origin of the acute and convalescent COVID-19 samples was the United States, Italy and Spain.

Generated by immunoSEQ multiplex PCR, the TCRdb table keeps only in-frame clones and is missing some. The profile shows about 380,000 clones, approximately 90% of them singletons. Germline values: CDR1 MDHEN, CDR2 SYDVKM. CDR3 length equals 16 residues. J gave up 4 bases and V 9 bases, and 14 bases lay outside the gene matches. Enrolled through a virtual design, the participants were between roughly 18 and 90 years of age and came from roughly 22 US areas. Participants had their cohort set by participant-reported clinical history. Sequenced sample: PBMCs or T cells enriched from blood (not recorded which). The chain combines TRBV28 with TRBJ1-2; 10 bases agree with TRBD1. The TCR originated in a woman aged 18-29 years who had recovered from COVID-19. In nucleotides, the CDR3 is TGTGCCAGTTTAGTTTCTAGCGACAGGGGGCCCTATGGCTACACCTTC. The encoded protein is CASLVSSDRGPYGYTF.